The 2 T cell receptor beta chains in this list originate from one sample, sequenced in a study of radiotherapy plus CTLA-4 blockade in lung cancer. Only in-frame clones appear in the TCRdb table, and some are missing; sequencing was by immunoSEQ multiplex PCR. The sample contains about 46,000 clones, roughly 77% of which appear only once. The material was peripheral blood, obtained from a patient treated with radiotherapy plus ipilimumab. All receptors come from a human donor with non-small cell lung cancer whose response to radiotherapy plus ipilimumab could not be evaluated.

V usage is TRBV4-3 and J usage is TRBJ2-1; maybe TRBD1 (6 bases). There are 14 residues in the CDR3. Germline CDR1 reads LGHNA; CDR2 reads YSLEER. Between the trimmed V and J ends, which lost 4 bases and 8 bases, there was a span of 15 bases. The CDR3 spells CASSPQQGGDEQFF. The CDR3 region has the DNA TGCGCCAGCAGCCCTCAACAGGGCGGAGATGAGCAGTTCTTC.

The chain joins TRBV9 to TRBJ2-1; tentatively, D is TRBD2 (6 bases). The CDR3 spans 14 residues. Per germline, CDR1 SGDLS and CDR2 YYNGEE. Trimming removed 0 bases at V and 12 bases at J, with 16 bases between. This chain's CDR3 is CASSVGNSEEGQFF. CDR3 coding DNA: TGTGCCAGCAGCGTAGGTAATAGCGAGGAGGGGCAGTTCTTC.